This T cell receptor (beta chain) came from a study of beta chain features in type 1 diabetes. Naive, central memory, regulatory and stem cell-like memory cells within the CD4+ compartment were sorted using CD45RO/CCR7/CD25/CD127/CD95/CD27. General study findings and limits: Shortening that was moderate but significant affected the TCRB CDR3s of Type 1 diabetes patients in all four CD4+ subsets. PCR, the amplification step, might favor shorter templates, equally in patients and controls. Insertions at VDJ junctions were less frequent in type 1 diabetes patients. These patients also deleted more nucleotides at the same junctions.

The CDR3 has 15 amino acids. The germline V gene encodes CDR1 LGHNA and CDR2 YSLEER. V shed 0 bases and J 4 bases; nucleotides not matched to a gene: 4. To note about this clone: Its antigen is not known.

Every bit of the isolated RNA underwent reverse transcription, so sequencing read expressed TCRB transcripts. Sequencing was performed with immunoSEQ multiplex PCR; in TCRdb, only in-frame clones are kept and a portion is missing. This sample has about 340,000 clones, with 9.3% found just once. The rearrangement joins TRBV4-3 to TRBJ1-2; TRBD1 matches 8 bases. The sequencing sample was made of central memory CD4+ T cells from blood. The receptor was derived from a man aged 25 to 45 with type 1 diabetes. The CDR3 loop is CASSQEATGVYGYTF. In nucleotides, the CDR3 is TGCGCCAGCAGCCAAGAGGCGACAGGGGTCTATGGCTACACCTTC.